This record looks at one TCR beta chain sequence and its context. TCRdb itself ran the 5' RACE reads through MiXCR, one entry per CDR3 protein. The repertoire holds around 38,000 distinct CDR3 sequences, roughly 15% seen once, with under 4.5% in the top ten. This entry belongs to a study of neurological immune-mediated disorders. Germline CDR1 reads LGHDT; CDR2 reads YNNKEL (reference sequence). The V segment lost 4 bases and the J segment 4 bases; nucleotides outside the gene matches: 12. This CDR3 region has 17 residues. The sequencing input was CD4+ T cells from blood. The origin of this receptor is a woman in her sixties or seventies with HTLV-1-associated myelopathy (HAM/TSP). The chain uses TRBV3-1 and TRBJ2-1; 8 bases agree with TRBD2. The CDR3 spells CASSRIGGGWEYNEQFF. CDR3 coding DNA: TGTGCCAGCAGCCGAATCGGGGGGGGTTGGGAGTACAATGAGCAGTTCTTC.